Sequencing of this T cell receptor beta chain was carried out in a study of CD8+ T cells in alopecia areata. Findings and limits, study-wide: Within the top 100, expanded CD8+ clones significantly decreased with tofacitinib, as did scalp clonality. Sharing of TCRs across patients appeared less clear than in mice, possibly for HLA-related reasons.

Germline V CDR1 and CDR2: SGHTA, FQGNSA. The CDR3 length is 11 residues. V was trimmed by 5 bases and J by 10 bases, leaving 11 bases between them. The treatment here: oral pan-JAK inhibitor, 5-10 mg twice daily. In alopecia areata patients, both lesional scalp punch biopsies and peripheral blood were collected. Remarks on this clone: The antigen is not known.

The authors extracted RNA and reverse transcribed it into cDNA as the sequencing template. Sequenced by immunoSEQ multiplex PCR; TCRdb stores in-frame clones only, minus some. The sample lists about 290,000 clones, nearly 60% occurring once. Specimen: CD4+ T cells sorted from blood, collected at week 24, from a patient treated with tofacitinib. V usage is TRBV7-2 and J usage is TRBJ2-5; the D gene is possibly TRBD2 (6 bases). This TCR came from a human donor with alopecia areata. CDR3 nucleotide sequence: TGTGCCAGCAGCGCCGTGGGGGGCCAGTACTTC. Amino acids: CASSAVGGQYF.